Below, 10 T cell receptor beta chains from the same sample are listed, as sequenced in a study of cytomegalovirus exposure and HLA in healthy donors. The PCR used 60 Vbeta and 13 Jbeta primers. The assay was immunoSEQ multiplex PCR, and TCRdb's table has in-frame clones only and misses some. The table has around 150,000 clones, around three quarters seen once; the top ten hold 3.1%. The sample taken for sequencing was PBMCs. The receptor set was obtained from a woman between 35 and 50 years old in good health and CMV-seronegative.

This chain connects TRBV19 to TRBJ2-1, with D perhaps TRBD2 (5 bases). Trimming took 5 bases from V and 9 from J, leaving 17 bases between them. The CDR3 has 14 residues. CDR1 is LNHDA and CDR2 is SQIVND in the germline V gene (reference sequence). CDR3 loop: CASSSTGIIVEQFF. The CDR3 nucleotides are TGTGCCAGTAGTTCAACCGGGATAATTGTTGAGCAGTTCTTC.

This clone has a count of ten or more. Its ends do not fully match the called genes, so a read error is possible. The chain recombines TRBV7-9 with TRBJ2-2; the D is unclear. Germline V lookup: CDR1 SEHNR, CDR2 FQNEAQ (reference sequence). This CDR3 has 12 residues. CDR3 sequence reads: CSSSFFAGELFF. The CDR3 bases are TGTTCCAGCAGCTTTTTCGCCGGGGAGCTGTTTTTT.

CDR3 protein: CATSRGLGTSGTDTQYF. CDR3 DNA: TGTGCCACCAGCAGAGGACTAGGGACTAGCGGCACAGATACGCAGTATTTT. This rearrangement joins TRBV15 to TRBJ2-3; TRBD2 matches 10 bases. Per the germline V gene, CDR1 is LNHNV and CDR2 is YYDKDF (reference sequence). The CDR3 has 17 residues. Germline trimming cut 1 base from V and 1 base from J; bases unmatched to any gene: 5.

This clone was observed a few times. The V gene is TRBV7-6, the J gene TRBJ1-6, with TRBD1 matching over 7 bases. The V segment lost 1 base and the J segment 6 bases; nucleotides outside the gene matches: 3. The CDR3 sequence is 15 residues long. In germline, CDR1 is SGHVS, CDR2 FNYEAQ. This CDR3 reads CASSLGAGGNSPLHF. The CDR3 region has the DNA TGTGCCAGCAGCTTAGGGGCAGGGGGTAATTCACCCCTCCACTTT. The full variable domain, rest sourced from reference TRBV7-6 and TRBJ1-6, is GAGVSQSPRYKVTKRGQDVALRCDPISGHVSLYWYRQALGQGPEFLTYFNYEAQQDKSGLPNDRFSAERPEGSISTLTIQRTEQRDSAMYRCASSLGAGGNSPLHFGNGTRLTVT.

In the case of this clone: At one boundary the junction diverges from the germline segment, which might be a read error. The chain links TRBV7-8 to TRBJ2-3, with TRBD1 matching over 7 bases. Per germline, CDR1 SGHVS and CDR2 FQNEAQ. CDR3 length equals 14 residues. The CDR3 sequence: CASSLVRGPDTQYF. CDR3 DNA sequence: TGTGCCAGCAGTTTAGTTAGGGGGCCAGATACGCAGTATTTT.

This clone appeared once. The genes are TRBV19 and TRBJ1-2, with 7 bases matching TRBD1. This CDR3 has 15 residues. After removal of 6 bases from V and 4 bases from J, the junction contained 11 bases not matched to a gene. CDR1 is LNHDA and CDR2 is SQIVND in the germline V gene (reference sequence). The chain's CDR3 is CASREAGQDVYGYTF. The DNA for the CDR3 is TGTGCCAGTAGAGAAGCCGGACAGGACGTCTATGGCTACACCTTC.

This chain connects TRBV5-5 to TRBJ2-3, with TRBD2 as a possible D gene (6 bases). The CDR3 consists of 16 residues. Deletions cut 1 base from V and 3 bases from J, with 15 bases between. Per germline, CDR1 SGHKS and CDR2 YYEKEE (reference sequence). This CDR3 reads CASSLFRRGRTDTQYF. The CDR3 DNA reads TGTGCCAGCAGCTTGTTCCGGCGGGGTCGGACAGATACGCAGTATTTT.

This rearrangement joins TRBV6-5 to TRBJ1-1; 9 bases align to TRBD1. Looked up from germline, CDR1 is MNHEY and CDR2 is SVGAGI. J lost 5 bases, V lost 6 bases, and 10 bases had no gene match. This CDR3 has 15 residues. The CDR3: CASSRPGTGLTEAFF. In nucleotides, the CDR3 is TGTGCCAGCAGCAGGCCCGGGACAGGGCTGACTGAAGCTTTCTTT.

The chain joins TRBV11-2 to TRBJ2-5; no firm D call. Germline assignment: CDR1 SGHAT and CDR2 FQNNGV. The CDR3 contains 13 residues. V was cut by 2 bases and J by 2 bases, with 6 bases left in between. CDR3 DNA sequence: TGTGCCAGCAGCTTACAGATACAAGAGACCCAGTACTTC. Translated: CASSLQIQETQYF.

The chain couples TRBV28 to TRBJ1-5; D may be TRBD1 (6 bases). This CDR3 comprises 15 residues. The V gene's germline CDR1 is MDHEN and CDR2 SYDVKM. V dropped 6 bases and J dropped 7 bases, with 19 bases sitting between them. The CDR3 spells CASRWSGDREQPQHF. For the CDR3, the DNA is TGTGCCAGCAGGTGGTCAGGGGACCGCGAGCAGCCCCAGCATTTT.